This T cell receptor (beta chain) was recorded in a study of blood T cells in healthy people across ages (dated by TCRdb to between 2014 and 2017). At the level of the whole study: In model experiments, template switching captured roughly one uniquely barcoded TCR beta cDNA molecule for every two T cells. The study measured age-related changes in TCR beta repertoire diversity using deep sequencing normalized with unique cDNA molecular identifiers. Donors were grouped into four age groups: young (average roughly 17 years), middle-aged (less than 40), aged (around 62) and long-lived (about 90). Donors of different ages were randomly distributed across sequencing lanes to avoid experimental bias. Using the same blood draw, the study looked at two additional independent replicas of 1 million unique cDNA reads for two donors, one aged 18 to 29 and the other aged 80 or older. General findings and caveats noted by the study authors: A strong correlation was found between observed TCR beta diversity and the percentage of naive T cells measured by flow cytometry. Observed TCR beta diversity per million T cells fell roughly linearly with age, and a significant reduction was already apparent by age around 39. Estimates of total diversity from one million sequenced T cells were regarded as lower bounds and underestimates. Compared with the aged group, more naive CD4+ T cells, fewer expanded clones and increased TCR diversity were shown by the long-lived group, suggesting age selection. Since profiling was done on bulk unsorted PBMCs, naive and antigen-experienced compartments could not be conclusively compared. Because the CMV infection status of the donors was unknown, age-related changes in expanded clonotypes may potentially have been confounded.

Systemically healthy Caucasian individuals from Russia, 35 to 40 in total and aged about 6 to 100 years, were included as donors. Ten milliliters of peripheral blood were drawn from each donor into EDTA-treated Vacutainer tubes. Ficoll-Paque density-gradient centrifugation was used to isolate PBMCs, with at least 7 million per sample. Total RNA, at least 5 micrograms per sample, was extracted from PBMCs with Trizol reagent. The percentages of naive CD45RAhigh/CD27high T cells were determined by flow cytometry on a PBMC aliquot from every donor. The receptor library was made with 5' RACE. TCRdb names Illumina HiSeq 2500 as the instrument used. A second about 7 to 11 cycle PCR used a sample-barcoded 5' primer and a J-beta primer mix. A unique molecular identifier was introduced onto each TCR beta cDNA molecule by a template-switch 5' adaptor carrying 12 random nucleotides. Each sample yielded at least 2.5 million CDR3-containing paired-end reads. First-strand cDNA synthesis was performed from all RNA using the Mint cDNA synthesis kit, with priming by a TRBC-specific oligonucleotide. Following uracil-DNA glycosylase treatment, all cDNA underwent a first 18-cycle PCR with the universal primers M1SS and BC2_uni_R. The paper's processing steps were these. For normalization, 1 million high-quality reads were randomly selected from each sample, with every read carrying a distinct molecular identifier. Reads with shared molecular identifiers were discarded instead of being binned into consensus sequences. MiTCR, set to a Q25 quality threshold and the strictest error-elimination algorithm, was used for CDR3 identification, clonotype clustering and error correction. A nonparametric unseen species model using Euler transformation provided a lower-bound estimate of total TCR beta diversity. Through fastp at Q25 and MiXCR, TCRdb rebuilt clones from the public reads, retaining in-frame beta chains. Entries that share a CDR3 protein sequence are merged under the most common genes and DNA. The V and J calls reflect TCRdb's pipeline rather than the authors' work. Counted in this sample were around 650,000 distinct CDR3 sequences; 32% of them appeared once. Together, the top ten hold 15% of the sample.

The CDR3 numbers 15 residues from cysteine through phenylalanine. Of all the DNA, just the CDR3 is kept, 45 bases in frame from base 1. The germline V gene supplies CDR1 KGHSH and CDR2 LQKENI. V and J are truncated by 5 bases and 0 bases respectively, leaving an intervening sequence of 12 bases. This clonotype has a count of ten or more. The antigen it binds to is not known. Per-base quality was not reported, and no clone a single base away is much larger than it. The sequence was collected from a woman older than 75 in good health. Donor details come from another sample of the same person, matched by shared clones. Sequencing used blood. The sequence links TRBV18 to TRBJ2-3; the D segment could be TRBD2, given 6 matching bases. The CDR3 here reads CASSSSSGSTDTQYF. The DNA reads as follows: TGTGCCAGCTCAAGTAGTAGCGGTAGCACAGATACGCAGTATTTT.